A single sample is the source of the 30 T cell receptor beta chains below, sequenced in a study of blood T cells in healthy people across ages. The second PCR ran about 6 to 11 cycles with a sample-barcoded 5' primer and J-beta primers. TCRdb fed the 5' RACE reads into MiXCR, producing one record per CDR3 protein. There are about 670,000 distinct CDR3 sequences in the sample; around two fifths occur only once, and approximately 29% lies in the top ten. Sequencing was carried out using blood. The source of these receptors is a man older than 75 in good health.

The V call is TRBV3-1, the J call TRBJ2-7; tentative D call: TRBD1 (5 bases). This CDR3 has 14 residues. Germline lookup yields CDR1 LGHDT and CDR2 YNNKEL (reference sequence). The ends were cut back, 1 base at V and 5 bases at J, with 12 bases in the middle. The CDR3 region is CASSQVDTSHEQYF. The CDR3 DNA is TGTGCCAGCAGCCAAGTGGACACCAGCCACGAGCAGTACTTC.

The V gene is TRBV7-2, the J gene TRBJ2-5, with D hard to call. Germline V gene lookup returns CDR1 SGHTA and CDR2 FQGNSA. The CDR3 has 13 amino acids. The V gene lost 5 bases and the J gene lost 11 bases, with 18 bases spanning the gap. The CDR3 nucleotides are TGTGCCAGCAGCCCCCCCCTTATGAATGAGCAGTACTTC. Protein product: CASSPPLMNEQYF.

This chain joins TRBV29-1 and TRBJ2-1, with TRBD2 matching over 13 bases. The end of the DNA is better explained by TRBJ2-7, so the J call may be wrong. This CDR3 is built from 13 residues. Germline CDR1 reads SQVTM; CDR2 reads ANQGSEA. The CDR3 DNA follows: TGCAGCGTTGGACTAGCGGGGGGTGACGAGCAGTACTTC. Its protein product is CSVGLAGGDEQYF.

The chain joins TRBV6-1 to TRBJ1-6, with 8 bases identical to TRBD1. The CDR3 totals 15 residues. V was clipped by 11 bases and J by 4 bases; unmatched bases: 10. Germline CDR1 is MNHNS and CDR2 is SASEGT. This CDR3 reads CAGRQGRGYNSPLHF. In DNA form, the CDR3 reads TGTGCCGGAAGACAGGGGAGAGGGTATAATTCACCCCTCCACTTT.

J is TRBJ2-1 and V is TRBV20-1; D possibly uses TRBD1 or TRBD2 (5 bases each). The end of the DNA fits TRBJ2-7 better, so the J call may be wrong. This CDR3 region has 18 residues. Germline CDR1 and CDR2: DFQATT and SNEGSKA (reference sequence). CDR3 protein: CSAPAASWGWGSYNEQYF. CDR3 in DNA: TGCAGTGCCCCGGCGGCTAGCTGGGGGTGGGGGTCCTACAATGAGCAGTACTTC.

The chain joins TRBV20-1 to TRBJ2-5; no clear D. The V end was cut by 0 bases, the J end by 1 base, with 12 bases between. The CDR3 extends over 15 amino acids. Germline lookup yields CDR1 DFQATT and CDR2 SNEGSKA (reference sequence). The CDR3 coding sequence is TGCAGTGCTAGAGAAGGTCTAATATCCCAAGAGACCCAGTACTTC. Encoded protein: CSAREGLISQETQYF.

The chain recombines TRBV12-5 with TRBJ2-5, with no clear D. V was pared by 1 base and J by 11 bases, with 17 bases between. Germline V CDR1 and CDR2: LGHNT, FRNRAP. This CDR3 is built from 14 residues. The CDR3 sequence: CASGLGTTRGEQYF. The DNA of the CDR3 is TGTGCTAGTGGTTTGGGCACGACAAGAGGTGAGCAGTACTTC.

This clonotype was observed at least ten times. The chain combines TRBV18 with TRBJ2-1; weak D call: TRBD1 (5 bases). The ends were cut back, 1 base at V and 6 bases at J, with 10 bases in the middle. The CDR3 has 14 amino acids. Germline V gene lookup returns CDR1 KGHSH and CDR2 LQKENI. CDR3 protein: CASSPQIGANEQFF. The CDR3 nucleotides are TGTGCCAGCTCACCACAGATAGGGGCCAATGAGCAGTTCTTC. The entire variable domain, with the rest obtained from reference TRBV18 and TRBJ2-1, is as follows: NAGVMQNPRHLVRRRGQEARLRCSPMKGHSHVYWYRQLPEEGLKFMVYLQKENIIDESGMPKERFSAEFPKEGPSILRIQQVVRGDSAAYFCASSPQIGANEQFFGPGTRLTVL.

The rearrangement links TRBV25-1 to TRBJ1-6; 9 nucleotides line up with TRBD1. This CDR3 comprises 16 residues. Germline V gives CDR1 MGHDK, CDR2 SYGVNS. The J segment lost 13 bases and the V segment lost 6 bases, leaving 16 bases of the junction unmatched. This chain's CDR3 is CASSPAGPRDRVPLHF. CDR3 nucleotides: TGTGCCAGCAGCCCCGCGGGGCCCCGGGACAGGGTTCCCCTCCACTTT.

This sequence joins TRBV24-1 and TRBJ2-7; TRBD2 matches 9 bases. V was pared by 5 bases and J by 5 bases, with 9 bases of the junction left unmatched. Per the germline V gene, CDR1 is KGHDR and CDR2 is SFDVKD. The length of the CDR3 is 15 residues. The CDR3 protein is CATSVGGRAGDEQYF. CDR3 DNA: TGTGCCACCAGTGTCGGCGGGAGGGCCGGCGACGAGCAGTACTTC.

V and J are TRBV6-1 and TRBJ2-4; 9 bases are shared with TRBD2. This CDR3 is built from 16 residues. J lost 2 bases, V lost 6 bases, and 8 bases had no gene match. Per the germline V gene, CDR1 is MNHNS and CDR2 is SASEGT. The CDR3 loop is CASRISGSGSKNIQYF. For the CDR3, the DNA is TGTGCCAGCAGGATTAGCGGGAGTGGGTCCAAAAACATTCAGTACTTC.

The chain carries TRBV7-8 and TRBJ1-2; no reliable D call. CDR3 size: 15 residues. The germline gives CDR1 SGHVS, CDR2 FQNEAQ. V was trimmed by 0 bases and J by 4 bases, leaving 12 bases between them. The CDR3 DNA reads TGTGCCAGCAGCTTAGCAAGAAATGGCGGCTATGGCTACACCTTC. Translation: CASSLARNGGYGYTF.

Details on this clonotype: An end of the junction does not agree with germline; a read error may underlie this. V usage is TRBV6-6 and J usage is TRBJ2-3; the D is unclear. This CDR3 is built from 12 residues. The germline gives CDR1 MNHNY, CDR2 SVGAGI (reference sequence). CDR3 in DNA: TGTGTCAGCAATACAGAATGGGATACGCAGTATTTT. Protein sequence: CVSNTEWDTQYF.

V usage is TRBV20-1 and J usage is TRBJ2-5; 13 nucleotides match TRBD2. The J call is in doubt because the DNA end fits TRBJ2-7 better. Germline values: CDR1 DFQATT, CDR2 SNEGSKA (reference sequence). The CDR3 contains 16 residues. The CDR3 DNA reads TGCAGTGCTAGCAACCCCGGGACTAGCGGGACCTACGAGCAGTACTTC. It specifies CSASNPGTSGTYEQYF.

J is TRBJ2-5 and V is TRBV9; possibly TRBD1 for D (7 bases). There are 15 residues in the CDR3. The ends were cut back, 0 bases at V and 1 base at J, with 10 bases in the middle. Germline CDR1 SGDLS, CDR2 YYNGEE. CDR3 nucleotide sequence: TGTGCCAGCAGCGTAGGACAGGGAGGCCAAGAGACCCAGTACTTC. This sequence encodes CASSVGQGGQETQYF.

V is TRBV6-2 or TRBV6-3 and J is TRBJ2-3, with 9 bases that match TRBD2. CDR3 length equals 16 residues. Trimming cost V 2 bases and J 4 bases; bases outside gene matches: 7. Germline V lookup: CDR1 MNHEY, CDR2 SVGEGT. The CDR3 sequence: CASSYGGAGGSDTQYF. DNA of the CDR3: TGTGCCAGCAGTTACGGGGGAGCGGGAGGATCAGATACGCAGTATTTT.

The rearrangement uses TRBV7-2 and TRBJ2-1, with 9 bases matching TRBD2. V lost 1 base, J lost 13 bases, and 17 bases stayed unmatched. The CDR3 sequence is 17 residues long. The germline V gene encodes CDR1 SGHTA and CDR2 FQGNSA. This CDR3 is CASSLVPSGRIQETQFF. The CDR3 DNA follows: TGTGCCAGCAGCTTAGTCCCCAGCGGGAGGATCCAAGAGACCCAGTTCTTC.

The rearrangement uses TRBV28 and TRBJ2-7; 11 bases match TRBD1. The V gene end was trimmed by 5 bases and the J gene end by 3 bases; junction bases not matched to a gene: 6. This CDR3 region has 15 residues. CDR1 and CDR2 from the germline V gene are MDHEN and SYDVKM. The CDR3 loop reads CASSHSGTGGYEQYF. The CDR3 bases are TGTGCCAGCAGTCACTCCGGGACAGGGGGCTACGAGCAGTACTTC.

V gene TRBV20-1 combines with J gene TRBJ2-7, with 8 bases fitting TRBD1. CDR1 and CDR2 from the germline V gene are DFQATT and SNEGSKA (reference sequence). The CDR3 contains 15 residues. CDR3 sequence (DNA): TGCAGGGGGACGGGGACAGGCCAATCTTCCTACGAGCAGTACTTC. It codes for CRGTGTGQSSYEQYF.

This clonotype was counted only a few times. V usage is TRBV6-6 and J usage is TRBJ2-1; 7 bases map to TRBD2. The CDR3 covers 16 residues. Germline CDR1 is MNHNY and CDR2 is SVGAGI (reference sequence). The V gene end was trimmed by 4 bases and the J gene end by 6 bases; junction bases not matched to a gene: 12. The DNA for the CDR3 is TGTGCCAGCAGTTCCAAAGGGGCGGGAGTGTCCAATGAGCAGTTCTTC. Protein: CASSSKGAGVSNEQFF.

This clonotype was counted once. The chain uses TRBV20-1 and TRBJ1-5; D remains ambiguous. Germline V gives CDR1 DFQATT, CDR2 SNEGSKA (reference sequence). CDR3 size: 12 residues. V lost 6 bases to trimming and J lost 7 bases, with 13 bases between them. CDR3 DNA sequence: TGCAGTGCAATCCAAGGGTTCCAGCCCCAGCATTTT. This gives the protein CSAIQGFQPQHF.

This clonotype was seen just once. The chain carries TRBV5-1 and TRBJ2-3, with 8 bases identical to TRBD2. Germline CDR1 is SGHRS and CDR2 is YFSETQ. The CDR3 contains 18 residues. J gave up 4 bases and V 1 base, and 14 bases lay outside the gene matches. CDR3 sequence: CASSLSYSGERSPDTQYF. The CDR3 DNA sequence: TGCGCCAGCAGCTTGTCGTATAGCGGGGAGCGAAGTCCAGATACGCAGTATTTT.

The V gene is TRBV6-1, the J gene TRBJ2-1; 9 bases agree with TRBD2. Matching the DNA end better, TRBJ2-7 makes the J call doubtful. CDR1 and CDR2 from the germline V gene are MNHNS and SASEGT. This CDR3 has 16 residues. The DNA for the CDR3 is TGTGCCAGCAGTGGCGGGAGGGATAGCTCCTACAATGAGCAGTACTTC. Its translation is CASSGGRDSSYNEQYF.

This chain uses TRBV9 with TRBJ1-1; D is uncertain. Trimming removed 2 bases from V and 0 bases from J, with 8 bases in between. The V gene's germline CDR1 is SGDLS and CDR2 YYNGEE. The CDR3 length is 14 residues. The DNA for the CDR3 is TGTGCCAGCAGCGTGAGGCAGGTGAACACTGAAGCTTTCTTT. Encoded protein: CASSVRQVNTEAFF.

This clonotype came up a few times. V and J are TRBV4-2 and TRBJ2-2, with 14 bases identical to TRBD2. Unmatched junction bases numbered 4, after V lost 1 base and J lost 3 bases. The CDR3 sequence is 18 residues long. The germline V gene encodes CDR1 LGHNA and CDR2 YNFKEQ. The CDR3 DNA follows: TGTGCCAGCAGCCAAGGGGGACTAGCGGGGGAGTACACCGGGGAGCTGTTTTTT. Its protein is CASSQGGLAGEYTGELFF.

This clonotype was seen a handful of times. The gene calls are TRBV9 and TRBJ2-1; D possibly corresponds to TRBD2 (6 bases). Trimming took 3 bases from V and 6 from J, leaving 10 bases between them. There are 13 residues in the CDR3. Germline assignment: CDR1 SGDLS and CDR2 YYNGEE. CDR3 amino acids: CASSEGGANEQFF. The CDR3 DNA sequence: TGTGCCAGCAGCGAGGGCGGGGCCAATGAGCAGTTCTTC.

The chain has TRBV7-2 and TRBJ2-5; the D gene is possibly TRBD2 (5 bases). The CDR3 contains 14 residues. Looked up from germline, CDR1 is SGHTA and CDR2 is FQGNSA. Trimming took 2 bases from V and 11 from J, leaving 18 bases between them. The DNA for the CDR3 is TGTGCCAGCAGCTTACGGGGAACCTACAATGAGCAGTACTTC. It translates to CASSLRGTYNEQYF.

CDR3 nucleotide sequence: TGTGCCAGCAGCTCGGGACAGGGGGTCTATGGCTACACCTTC. Amino acid sequence: CASSSGQGVYGYTF. The chain links TRBV7-2 to TRBJ1-2, with 11 nucleotides matching TRBD1. Germline V gene lookup returns CDR1 SGHTA and CDR2 FQGNSA. The CDR3 contains 14 residues. V lost 4 bases and J lost 4; bases outside the gene matches: 2.

There are a few counts of this clonotype. The DNA for the CDR3 is TGTGCCAGCAGCGTAGACGGTGGACGAGATACGCAGTATTTT. This encodes CASSVDGGRDTQYF. This chain connects TRBV9 to TRBJ2-3; unclear D gene. The V end lost 0 bases, the J end lost 5 bases, and 10 bases lay between the germline ends. Germline CDR1 and CDR2: SGDLS and YYNGEE. CDR3 length equals 14 residues.

On this clonotype itself: At one end the junction does not follow the germline gene, possibly because of a read error. The DNA for the CDR3 is TGCGCCAGCAGCTTGGCCAGCGGGAGGGTCAATAAGCAGTTCTTC. Its translation is CASSLASGRVNKQFF. The gene calls are TRBV5-1 and TRBJ2-1, with 10 bases matching TRBD2. CDR1 is SGHRS, CDR2 YFSETQ, per germline. CDR3 length equals 15 residues. Together with reference TRBV5-1 and TRBJ2-1, the CDR3 gives the full variable domain: KAGVTQTPRYLIKTRGQQVTLSCSPISGHRSVSWYQQTPGQGLQFLFEYFSETQRNKGNFPGRFSGRQFSNSRSEMNVSTLELGDSALYLCASSLASGRVNKQFFGPGTRLTVL.